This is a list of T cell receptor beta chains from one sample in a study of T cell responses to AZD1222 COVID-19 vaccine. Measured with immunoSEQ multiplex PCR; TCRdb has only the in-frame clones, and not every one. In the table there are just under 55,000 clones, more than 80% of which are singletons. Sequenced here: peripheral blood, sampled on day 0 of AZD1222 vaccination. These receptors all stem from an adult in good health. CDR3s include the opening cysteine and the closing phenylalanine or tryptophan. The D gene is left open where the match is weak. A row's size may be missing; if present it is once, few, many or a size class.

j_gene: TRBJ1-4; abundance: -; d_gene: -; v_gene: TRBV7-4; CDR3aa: CASSLDRASAEKLFF; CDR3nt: TGTGCCAGCAGCTTAGACAGGGCCTCCGCTGAAAAACTGTTTTTT
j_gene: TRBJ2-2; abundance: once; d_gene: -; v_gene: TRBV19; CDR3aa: CASSIDLWGSIRGELFF; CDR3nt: TGTGCCAGTAGTATAGATCTATGGGGTAGCATCCGCGGGGAGCTGTTTTTT
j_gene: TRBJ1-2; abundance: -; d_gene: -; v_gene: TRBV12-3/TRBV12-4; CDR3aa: CASTDGDYGYTF; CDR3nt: TGTGCCAGCACGGACGGGGACTATGGCTACACCTTC
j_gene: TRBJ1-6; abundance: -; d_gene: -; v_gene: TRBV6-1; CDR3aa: CASSAQKLHNNSPLHF; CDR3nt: TGTGCCAGCAGTGCCCAGAAGTTACATAATAATTCACCCCTCCACTTT
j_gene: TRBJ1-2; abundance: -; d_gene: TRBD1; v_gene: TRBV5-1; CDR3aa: CASSLAETGGVYGYTF; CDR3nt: TGCGCCAGCAGCTTGGCCGAGACAGGGGGTGTCTATGGCTACACCTTC
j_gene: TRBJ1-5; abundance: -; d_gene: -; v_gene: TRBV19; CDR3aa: CASSITTGYSNQPQHF; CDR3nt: TGTGCCAGTAGTATCACGACGGGCTATAGCAATCAGCCCCAGCATTTT
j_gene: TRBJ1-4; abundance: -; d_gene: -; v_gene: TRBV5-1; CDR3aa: CASSFTEPNEKLFF; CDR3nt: TGCGCCAGCAGCTTTACCGAGCCTAATGAAAAACTGTTTTTT
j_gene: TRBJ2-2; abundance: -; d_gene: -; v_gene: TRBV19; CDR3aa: CATSTPLNTGELFF; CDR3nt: TGTGCCACCTCCACACCCTTAAACACCGGGGAGCTGTTTTTT
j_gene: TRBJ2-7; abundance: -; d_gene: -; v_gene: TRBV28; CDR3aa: CASSHEYEQYF; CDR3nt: TGTGCCAGCAGCCATGAGTACGAGCAGTACTTC
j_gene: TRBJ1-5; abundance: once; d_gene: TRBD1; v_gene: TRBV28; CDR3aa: CASSPGTGVNQPQHF; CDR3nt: TGTGCCAGCAGTCCCGGGACAGGGGTCAATCAGCCCCAGCATTTT
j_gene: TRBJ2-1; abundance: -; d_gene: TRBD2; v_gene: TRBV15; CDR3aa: CATSRDSSGRANEQFF; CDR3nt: TGTGCCACCAGCAGAGATTCTAGCGGGAGGGCCAATGAGCAGTTCTTC
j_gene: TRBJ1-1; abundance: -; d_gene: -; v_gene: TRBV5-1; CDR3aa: CASSLEGQGMDTEAFF; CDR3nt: TGCGCCAGCAGCTTGGAAGGCCAGGGGATGGACACTGAAGCTTTCTTT
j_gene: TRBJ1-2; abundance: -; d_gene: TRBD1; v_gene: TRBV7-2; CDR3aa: CASSFETGGSRMNYGYTF; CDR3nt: TGTGCCAGCAGCTTCGAGACAGGGGGCTCTAGGATGAACTATGGCTACACCTTC
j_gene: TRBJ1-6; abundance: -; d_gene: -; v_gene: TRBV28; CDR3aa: CASIPGSGSYNSPLHF; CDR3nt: TGTGCCAGCATACCGGGCAGCGGTTCCTATAATTCACCCCTCCACTTT
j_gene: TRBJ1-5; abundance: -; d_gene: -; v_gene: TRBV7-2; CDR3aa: CASSLDSPGQPQHF; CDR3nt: TGTGCCAGCAGCCTAGACAGTCCGGGTCAGCCCCAGCATTTT
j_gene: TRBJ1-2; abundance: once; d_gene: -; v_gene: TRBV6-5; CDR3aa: CASGIIPGPGYTF; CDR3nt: TGTGCCAGCGGGATCATCCCCGGCCCTGGCTACACCTTC
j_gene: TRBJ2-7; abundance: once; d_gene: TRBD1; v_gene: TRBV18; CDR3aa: CASSPGTGRFDEQYF; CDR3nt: TGTGCCAGCTCACCCGGGACAGGGCGGTTCGACGAGCAGTACTTC
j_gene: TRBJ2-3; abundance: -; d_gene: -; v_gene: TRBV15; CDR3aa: CATSRVDSRTDTQYF; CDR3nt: TGTGCCACCAGCAGAGTCGACAGCCGCACAGATACGCAGTATTTT
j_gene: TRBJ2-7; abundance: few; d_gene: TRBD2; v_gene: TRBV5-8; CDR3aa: CASSWTSGGGGAYEQYF; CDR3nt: TGTGCCAGCAGCTGGACTAGCGGAGGGGGGGGAGCCTACGAGCAGTACTTC
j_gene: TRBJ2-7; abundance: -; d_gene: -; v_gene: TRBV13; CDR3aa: CASSLGAAGYEQYF; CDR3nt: TGTGCCAGCAGCTTAGGCGCCGCGGGCTACGAGCAGTACTTC
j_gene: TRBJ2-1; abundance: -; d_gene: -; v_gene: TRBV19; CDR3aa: CASSPTGSSYNEQFF; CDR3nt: TGTGCCAGTAGTCCGACAGGCAGCTCCTACAATGAGCAGTTCTTC
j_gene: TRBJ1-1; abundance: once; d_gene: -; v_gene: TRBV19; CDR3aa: CASRDLNTEAFF; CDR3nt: TGTGCCAGTAGAGACCTGAACACTGAAGCTTTCTTT
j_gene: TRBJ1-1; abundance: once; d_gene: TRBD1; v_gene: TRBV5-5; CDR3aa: CASSLGTALNTEAFF; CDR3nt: TGTGCCAGCAGCCTGGGGACAGCGTTAAACACTGAAGCTTTCTTT
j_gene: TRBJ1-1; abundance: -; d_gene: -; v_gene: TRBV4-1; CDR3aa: CASSRGGGGTEAFF; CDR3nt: TGCGCCAGCAGCCGTGGAGGAGGGGGAACTGAAGCTTTCTTT
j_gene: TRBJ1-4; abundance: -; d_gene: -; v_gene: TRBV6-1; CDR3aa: CASRESGTSLNEKLFF; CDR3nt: TGTGCCAGCAGGGAAAGCGGGACAAGCCTAAATGAAAAACTGTTTTTT
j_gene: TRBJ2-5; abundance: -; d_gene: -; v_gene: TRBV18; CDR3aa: CASSPLPAGYQETQYF; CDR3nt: TGTGCCAGCTCACCGCTCCCCGCGGGGTACCAAGAGACCCAGTACTTC
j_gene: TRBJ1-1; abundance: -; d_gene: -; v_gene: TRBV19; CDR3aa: CASSRGDTMNTEAFF; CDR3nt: TGTGCCAGTAGTAGAGGGGACACTATGAACACTGAAGCTTTCTTT
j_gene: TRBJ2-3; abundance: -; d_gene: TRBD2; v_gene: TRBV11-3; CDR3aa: CASSSGLAGANTDTQYF; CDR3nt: TGTGCCAGCAGCTCCGGACTAGCGGGAGCCAATACAGATACGCAGTATTTT
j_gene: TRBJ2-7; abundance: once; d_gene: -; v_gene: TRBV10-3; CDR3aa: CAISDRTEYEQYF; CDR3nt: TGTGCCATCAGTGACAGGACAGAGTACGAGCAGTACTTC
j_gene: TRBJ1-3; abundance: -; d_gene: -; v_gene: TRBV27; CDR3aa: CTHAYRLLSGNTIYF; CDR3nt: TGTACTCACGCCTACAGGCTTCTCTCTGGAAACACCATATATTTT
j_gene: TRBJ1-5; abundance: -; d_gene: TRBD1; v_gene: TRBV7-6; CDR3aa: CASSSGQGAGGNQPQHF; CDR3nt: TGTGCCAGCAGCTCGGGACAGGGGGCGGGAGGCAATCAGCCCCAGCATTTT
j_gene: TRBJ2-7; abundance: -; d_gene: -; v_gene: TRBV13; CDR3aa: CASSQGRGPPFGYEQYF; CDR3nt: TGTGCCAGCAGCCAAGGCCGGGGCCCCCCTTTTGGATACGAGCAGTACTTC
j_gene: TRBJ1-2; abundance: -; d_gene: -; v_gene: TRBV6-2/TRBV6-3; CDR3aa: CASSYRGDGYTF; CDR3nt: TGTGCCAGCAGTTACAGGGGAGACGGCTACACCTTC
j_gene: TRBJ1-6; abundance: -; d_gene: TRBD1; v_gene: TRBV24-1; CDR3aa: CATSDLPRTGIFYNSPLHF; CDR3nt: TGTGCCACCAGTGATTTGCCCCGGACAGGGATCTTCTATAATTCACCCCTCCACTTT
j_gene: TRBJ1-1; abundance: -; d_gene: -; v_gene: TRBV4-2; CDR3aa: CASSQDTGGRSEAFF; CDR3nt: TGTGCCAGCAGCCAAGATACGGGGGGCAGGTCTGAAGCTTTCTTT
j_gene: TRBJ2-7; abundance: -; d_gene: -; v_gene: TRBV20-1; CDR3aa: CSSLGSYEQYF; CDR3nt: TGCAGCAGTTTGGGCTCCTACGAGCAGTACTTC
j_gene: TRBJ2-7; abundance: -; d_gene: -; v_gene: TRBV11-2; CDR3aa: CASSFGQSPYEQYF; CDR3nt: TGTGCCAGCAGCTTCGGACAGTCCCCCTACGAGCAGTACTTC
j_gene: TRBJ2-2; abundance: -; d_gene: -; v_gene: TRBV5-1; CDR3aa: CASSLREAGELFF; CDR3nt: TGCGCCAGCAGCCTGAGGGAGGCCGGGGAGCTGTTTTTT
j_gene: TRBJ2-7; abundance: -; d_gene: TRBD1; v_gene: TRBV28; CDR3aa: CASSSAGTGAYEQYF; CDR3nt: TGTGCCAGCAGTTCCGCCGGGACAGGGGCCTACGAGCAGTACTTC
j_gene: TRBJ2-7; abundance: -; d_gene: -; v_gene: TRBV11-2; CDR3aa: CASNRGRRESSYEQYF; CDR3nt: TGTGCCAGCAACCGAGGGAGGAGAGAGTCGTCCTACGAGCAGTACTTC